This paragraph covers one T cell receptor beta chain sequence. Its target is not known. The data originate from a study of molecular identifiers for immune sequencing clone quantification. Study-wide points: Clonotypes surpassing 20 RNA copies contained over 98% of effector molecules, versus under 1% in naive cells. The study reportedly detected spiked Jurkat TCR RNA from one cell among 1.1 million or so naive cells.

The V gene's germline CDR1 is SGDLS and CDR2 YYNGEE. The CDR3 runs to 15 residues. V gave up 3 bases and J gave up 10 bases; unmatched junction bases: 7. Library preparation followed earlier protocols using designated TCR primers. TCRdb itself ran the PCR reads through MiXCR, one entry per CDR3 protein. This sample has over 55,000 distinct CDR3 sequences, with 17% found just once. The material sequenced was naive CD8+ T cells from blood, with Jurkat cell RNA spiked in. Subset in this sample: FACS-sorted CD8+CD4-CCR7+CD45RA+ naive T cells. This receptor was obtained from a human donor in good health. Some libraries in this study had Jurkat cell RNA spiked in. V and J are TRBV9 and TRBJ2-1; 13 bases fit TRBD2. DNA for the CDR3: TGTGCCAGCAGCGAACACGGACTAGCGGGAGAGGAGCAGTTCTTC. This codes for CASSEHGLAGEEQFF.